Sequencing of this T cell receptor beta chain was carried out in a study of regulatory T cells. Study-wide points: Regulatory T cells showed the strongest V-J pair restriction and V/J gene skewing among patient repertoires. In CD3G-deficient patients, conventional CD4+ T cells were enriched for hydrophobic CDR3 residues at positions 6 and 7.

CDR3 length: 11 residues. Germline CDR1 is SEHNR and CDR2 is FQNEAQ (reference sequence). With 1 base removed from V and 12 bases from J, the gap between germline ends came to 7 bases. Patients aged 2 to 39 years had fewer naive and more memory CD4+ and CD8+ T cells. Sorting split CD4+ cells into CD25-high CD127-low Tregs and CD25-low CD127-high conventional T cells. The PCR used 52 TRBV and 13 TRBJ primers. Sequencing was performed with immunoSEQ multiplex PCR; in TCRdb, only in-frame clones are kept and a portion is missing. This table has 20,000 to 25,000 clones, roughly 88% appearing once. To note about this clone: Its specificity is unknown.

The chain uses TRBV7-9 and TRBJ2-1; the D is unclear. Sequenced sample: conventional CD4+ T cells sorted from blood. The receptor was isolated from a child aged 5 to 17 with CD3G deficiency. In DNA form, the CDR3 reads TGTGCCAGCAGCTTAGGGATGGGGCAGTTCTTC. Translation: CASSLGMGQFF.